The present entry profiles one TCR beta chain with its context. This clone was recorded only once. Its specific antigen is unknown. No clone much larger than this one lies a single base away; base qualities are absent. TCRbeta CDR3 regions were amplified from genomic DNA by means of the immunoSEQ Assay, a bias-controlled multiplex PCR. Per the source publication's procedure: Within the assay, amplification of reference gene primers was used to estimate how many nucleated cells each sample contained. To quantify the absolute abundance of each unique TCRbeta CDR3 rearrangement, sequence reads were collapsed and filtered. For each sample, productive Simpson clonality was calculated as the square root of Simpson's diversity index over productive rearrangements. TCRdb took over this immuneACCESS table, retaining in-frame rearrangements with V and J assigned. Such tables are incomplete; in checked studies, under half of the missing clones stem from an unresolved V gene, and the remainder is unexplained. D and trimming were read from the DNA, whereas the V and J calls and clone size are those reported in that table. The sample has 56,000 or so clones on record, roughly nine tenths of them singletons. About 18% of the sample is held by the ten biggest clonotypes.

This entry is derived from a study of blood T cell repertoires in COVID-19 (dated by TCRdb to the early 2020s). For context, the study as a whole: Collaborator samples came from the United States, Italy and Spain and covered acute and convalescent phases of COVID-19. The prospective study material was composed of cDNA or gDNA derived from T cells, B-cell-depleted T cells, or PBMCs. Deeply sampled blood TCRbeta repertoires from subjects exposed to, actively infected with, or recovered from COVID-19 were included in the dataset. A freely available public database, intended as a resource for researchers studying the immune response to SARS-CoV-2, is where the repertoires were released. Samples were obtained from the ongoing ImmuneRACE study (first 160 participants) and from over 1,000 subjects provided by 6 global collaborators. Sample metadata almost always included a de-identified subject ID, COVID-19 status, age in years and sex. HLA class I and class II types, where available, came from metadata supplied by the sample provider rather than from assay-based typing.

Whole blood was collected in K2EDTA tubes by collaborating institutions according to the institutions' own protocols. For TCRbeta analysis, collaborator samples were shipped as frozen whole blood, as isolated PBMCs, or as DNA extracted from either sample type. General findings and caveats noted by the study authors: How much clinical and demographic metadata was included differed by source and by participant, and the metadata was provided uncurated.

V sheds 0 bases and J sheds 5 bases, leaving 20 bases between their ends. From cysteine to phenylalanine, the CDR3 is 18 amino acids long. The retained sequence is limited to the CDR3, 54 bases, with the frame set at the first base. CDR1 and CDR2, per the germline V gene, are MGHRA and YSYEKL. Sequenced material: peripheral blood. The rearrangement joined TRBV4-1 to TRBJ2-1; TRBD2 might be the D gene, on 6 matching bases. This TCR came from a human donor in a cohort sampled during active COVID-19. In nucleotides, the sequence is TGCGCCAGCAGCCAAGATCCGGCGGGGCTAGCGACTAACAATGAGCAGTTCTTC. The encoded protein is CASSQDPAGLATNNEQFF.